Below are 2 T cell receptor beta chains sequenced from a single sample in a study of vaccination effects on CD4 cells after COVID-19. TCRdb keeps only in-frame clones here, not all; method: immunoSEQ multiplex PCR. The repertoire includes 17,000 or so clones, around 74% of them detected once, and roughly 15% sits in the top ten. Which antigens these TCRs recognize remains unknown. Antigen-specific CD4+ T cells expanded by the ViraFEST assay with viral peptide pools were then sequenced. Researchers isolated CD4+ T cells once about eleven days of culture had elapsed. Documented for the person is a PCR-confirmed SARS-CoV-2 infection occurring between March and December 2020. This material consisted of CD4+ T cells from PBMCs cultured with SARS-CoV-2 spike peptides, taken before COVID-19 vaccination. These receptors all stem from a human donor who had a prior SARS-CoV-2 infection.

V is TRBV27 and J is TRBJ2-7, with 9 bases aligning to TRBD1. Losses at the gene ends were 1 base for V and 3 bases for J; bases not matched to a gene: 4. CDR3 size: 15 residues. CDR1 MNHEY and CDR2 SMNVEV come from the germline V gene (reference sequence). Here the CDR3 reads CASSLLGQGLYEQYF. CDR3 sequence (DNA): TGTGCCAGCAGTTTATTGGGACAGGGACTCTACGAGCAGTACTTC.

The chain has TRBV24-1 and TRBJ2-1; TRBD2 matches at 8 bases. CDR3 length: 19 amino acids. The V gene end was trimmed by 4 bases and the J gene end by 0 bases; junction bases not matched to a gene: 13. Germline values: CDR1 KGHDR, CDR2 SFDVKD. Here the CDR3 DNA reads TGTGCCACCAGTGAAGTAGTAAGGGACGGGAGGGGCTCCTACAATGAGCAGTTCTTC. Amino acid sequence: CATSEVVRDGRGSYNEQFF.